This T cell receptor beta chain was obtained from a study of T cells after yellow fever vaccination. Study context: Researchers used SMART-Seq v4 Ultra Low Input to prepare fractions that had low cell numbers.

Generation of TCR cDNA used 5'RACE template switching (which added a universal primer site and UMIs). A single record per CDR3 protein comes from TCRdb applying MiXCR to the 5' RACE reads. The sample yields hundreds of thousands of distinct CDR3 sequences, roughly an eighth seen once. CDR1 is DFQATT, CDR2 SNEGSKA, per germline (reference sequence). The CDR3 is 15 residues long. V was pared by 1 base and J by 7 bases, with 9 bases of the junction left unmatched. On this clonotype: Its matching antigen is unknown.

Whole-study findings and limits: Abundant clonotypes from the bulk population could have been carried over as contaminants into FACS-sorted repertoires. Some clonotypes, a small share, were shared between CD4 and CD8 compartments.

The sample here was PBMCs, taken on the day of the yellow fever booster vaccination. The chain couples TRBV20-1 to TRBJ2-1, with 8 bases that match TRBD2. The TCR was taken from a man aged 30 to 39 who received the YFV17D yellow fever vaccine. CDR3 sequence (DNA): TGCAGTGCTAGAGTCCCGGGAGGGAGGGCAAATGAGCAGTTCTTC. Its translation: CSARVPGGRANEQFF.